A single T cell receptor beta chain is shown here with its context. Antigen unknown. The junction shows a germline mismatch at one end, possibly a read error. These data come from a study of T-cell reconstitution after alpha-beta-depleted transplantation in children. Overall study findings and caveats: Surviving recipient T cells and thymic progenitors underlay high day-60 TCRbeta diversity in some patients. Reportedly, alpha-beta T cells present about two months post-transplant originated from several hundred expanded clones of graft origin. At one year after transplant, newly produced T cells mostly accounted for T-cell counts and diversity.

This CDR3 spans 14 amino acids. Using unique molecular identifiers, the investigators prepared the TCRbeta library. Each CDR3 protein gets one entry after TCRdb re-called the PCR reads with MiXCR. The sample yields 84,000 or so distinct CDR3 sequences, around a sixth seen once. The specimen was PBMCs, mostly from graft donor cells, collected 180 days after TCRalphabeta/CD19-depleted stem cell transplant. The receptor was derived from a male patient between 2 and 10 years old who had a stem cell transplant for acute lymphoblastic leukemia, so the T cells may come from the graft donor. This chain uses TRBV12-3 or TRBV12-4 with TRBJ2-6; a possible D gene is TRBD1 (6 bases). CDR3 protein: CAGSLGRTAERPDF. The CDR3, as DNA: TGTGCCGGCAGTTTAGGGCGGACAGCGGAACGTCCTGATTTC.